The clone carrying this T cell receptor (beta chain) has a handful of counts. MiXCR, run by TCRdb on the 5' RACE reads, gives a single entry per CDR3 protein. This sample has 250,000 to 350,000 distinct CDR3 sequences; less than 20% occur once, and the top ten carry roughly 21%. The CDR3 is 9 amino acids. The germline V and J ends were trimmed by 3 bases and 6 bases, with 0 bases remaining between them. The V gene's germline CDR1 is DFQATT and CDR2 SNEGSKA (reference sequence). This sample is part of a study of T-cell memory formation after mild COVID-19. The sample taken for sequencing was PBMCs or a T cell subset sorted from them (not recorded which). This clonotype originated in a young man who had mild COVID-19 (a few samples of this study predate the infection). Cell type and time point are not known. The J gene is TRBJ2-1, the V gene TRBV20-1; D not resolved. The CDR3 protein is CSASNEQFF. The CDR3 coding sequence is TGCAGTGCTAGCAATGAGCAGTTCTTC.